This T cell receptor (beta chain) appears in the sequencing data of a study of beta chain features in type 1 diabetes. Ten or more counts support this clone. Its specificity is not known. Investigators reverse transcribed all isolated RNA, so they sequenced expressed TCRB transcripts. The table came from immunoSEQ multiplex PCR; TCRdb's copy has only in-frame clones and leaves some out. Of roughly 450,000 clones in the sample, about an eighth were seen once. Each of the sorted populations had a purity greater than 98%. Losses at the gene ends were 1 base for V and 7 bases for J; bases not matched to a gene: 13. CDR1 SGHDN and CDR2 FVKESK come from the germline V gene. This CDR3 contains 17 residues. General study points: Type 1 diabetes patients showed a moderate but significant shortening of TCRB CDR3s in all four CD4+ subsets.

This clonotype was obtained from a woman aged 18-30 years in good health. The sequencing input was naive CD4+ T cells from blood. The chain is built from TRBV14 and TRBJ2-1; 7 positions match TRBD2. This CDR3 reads CASSQGNFRKGGNEQFF. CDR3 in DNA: TGTGCCAGCAGCCAAGGAAATTTCAGGAAGGGAGGGAATGAGCAGTTCTTC.